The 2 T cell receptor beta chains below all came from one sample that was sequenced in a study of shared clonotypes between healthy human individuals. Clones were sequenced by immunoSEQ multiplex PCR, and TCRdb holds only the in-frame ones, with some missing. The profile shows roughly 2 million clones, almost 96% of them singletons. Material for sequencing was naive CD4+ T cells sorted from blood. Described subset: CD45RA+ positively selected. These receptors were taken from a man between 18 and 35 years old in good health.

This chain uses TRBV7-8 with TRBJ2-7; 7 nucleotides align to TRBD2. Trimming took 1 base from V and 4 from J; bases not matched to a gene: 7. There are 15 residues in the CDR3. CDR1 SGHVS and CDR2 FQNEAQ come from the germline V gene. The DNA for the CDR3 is TGTGCCAGCAGCTTAGAGGCGGGAGAGGGGTACGAGCAGTACTTC. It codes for CASSLEAGEGYEQYF.

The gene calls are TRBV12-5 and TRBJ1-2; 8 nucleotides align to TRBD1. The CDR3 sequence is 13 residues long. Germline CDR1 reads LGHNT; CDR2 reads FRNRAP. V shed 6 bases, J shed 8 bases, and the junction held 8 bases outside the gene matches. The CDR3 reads CASGSRQGRGYTF. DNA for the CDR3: TGTGCTAGTGGCAGTCGACAGGGGAGAGGCTACACCTTC.